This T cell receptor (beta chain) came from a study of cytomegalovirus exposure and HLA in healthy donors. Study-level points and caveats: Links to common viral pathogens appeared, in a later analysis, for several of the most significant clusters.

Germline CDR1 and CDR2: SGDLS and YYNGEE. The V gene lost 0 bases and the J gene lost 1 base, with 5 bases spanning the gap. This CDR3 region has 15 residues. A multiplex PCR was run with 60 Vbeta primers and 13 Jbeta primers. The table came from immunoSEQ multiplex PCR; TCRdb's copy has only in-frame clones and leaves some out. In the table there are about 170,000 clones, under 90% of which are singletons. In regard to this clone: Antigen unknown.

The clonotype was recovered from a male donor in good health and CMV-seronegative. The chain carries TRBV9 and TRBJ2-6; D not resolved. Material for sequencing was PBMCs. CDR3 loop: CASSVDVSGANVLTF. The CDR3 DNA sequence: TGTGCCAGCAGCGTAGATGTATCTGGGGCCAACGTCCTGACTTTC.